The clone carrying this TCR beta chain showed up just a few times. This sample is drawn from a study of T-cell reconstitution after alpha-beta-depleted transplantation in children. During its preparation, the TCRbeta library received unique molecular identifiers. TCRdb reanalysed the PCR reads using MiXCR and keeps one entry per CDR3 protein. This table has around 530,000 distinct CDR3 sequences, approximately 29% appearing once. V gave up 4 bases and J gave up 5 bases; unmatched junction bases: 11. The germline gives CDR1 SGHDT, CDR2 YYEEEE. The CDR3 runs 15 residues. The sample was PBMCs from the stem cell graft donor, taken from the stem cell graft. The J gene is TRBJ2-5, the V gene TRBV5-6; the match to TRBD1 covers 7 bases. This TCR came from a human donor who donated a stem cell graft to a child with aplastic anemia. The CDR3 loop reads CASSPRDSLRETQYF. Written as DNA, the CDR3 is TGTGCCAGCAGCCCCCGGGACAGCCTTAGGGAGACCCAGTACTTC.